The 19 T cell receptor delta chains presented below share a single source sample, sequenced in a study of gamma-delta chains in newborns, infants, children. TCRdb processed the reads again with the CATT caller. The data show approximately 5,400 delta-chain clones, 0.35% to 0.5% seen once. The sample taken for sequencing was blood. Every receptor here comes from a child who was a newborn, infant or young child, either healthy, febrile or measles-vaccinated (not recorded which).

This clone has only a few counts. This could be a read error, since a much larger clone is one nucleotide away. This sample also contains other DNA sequences that code for the same CDR3. The rearrangement joins TRDV2 to TRDJ2; 10 nucleotides line up with TRDD3. CDR3 length: 16 residues. CDR1 is GEAIGNYY, CDR2 EKD, per germline. Here the CDR3 reads CACDTLGDTLTAQLFF. In DNA, the CDR3 is TGTGCCTGCGACACCCTGGGGGATACTTTGACAGCACAACTCTTCTTT.

By frequency in the sample, this clone is medium-sized. V and J are TRDV2 and TRDJ1; 9 bases agree with TRDD3. V lost 0 bases, J lost 4 bases, and 2 bases stayed unmatched. The CDR3 runs 14 residues. The germline CDR1 and CDR2 sequences are GEAIGNYY and EKD. CDR3 sequence: CACDTVGDSDKLIF. CDR3 in DNA: TGTGCCTGTGACACCGTGGGGGATAGCGATAAACTCATCTTT.

A few counts support this clone. The TCRdb protein comes from a much larger clone and disagrees with this DNA's translation at residue 10, likely due to a read error; the protein given here is derived from the DNA. The rearrangement links TRDV2 to TRDJ3; 11 bases fit TRDD3. The CDR3 loop spans 18 amino acids. V trimming: 0 bases; J trimming: 2 bases; junction bases outside the gene matches: 2. Germline CDR1 GEAIGNYY, CDR2 EKD. CDR3 region: CACDTVGGYAWDTRQMFF. CDR3 DNA sequence: TGTGCCTGTGACACCGTTGGGGGATACGCCTGGGACACCCGACAGATGTTTTTC.

About this clone itself: The translation of this DNA and the TCRdb protein of a much larger clone differ at residue 4, probably owing to a read error; the protein shown here is translated from the DNA. The chain links TRDV2 to TRDJ3; TRDD3 aligns across 8 bases. The CDR3 contains 18 residues. Germline CDR1 reads GEAIGNYY; CDR2 reads EKD. Losses at the gene ends were 7 bases for V and 2 bases for J; bases not matched to a gene: 12. The CDR3 DNA is TGTGCCTGCCCATCCTACTGGGGGGCAACCTGGGACACCCGACAGATGTTTTTC. It specifies CACPSYWGATWDTRQMFF.

In its sample, this clone was seen a few times. A read error may be the cause here, since a much bigger clone is one base away. The chain joins TRDV2 to TRDJ3, with 11 bases aligning to TRDD3. This CDR3 has 22 amino acids. J was trimmed by 0 bases and V by 0 bases; bases with no gene match: 12. Germline V gives CDR1 GEAIGNYY, CDR2 EKD. The CDR3 coding sequence is TGTGCCTGTGACACCGTTATGGGGGATACGACCTTAGGCTCCTGGGACACCCGACAGATGTTTTTC. It codes for CACDTVMGDTTLGSWDTRQMFF.

With regard to this clone: It is likely a read error: a sequence one base away is far more abundant. The same CDR3 is also encoded by other DNA sequences in this sample. V and J are TRDV2 and TRDJ3; no clear D gene. Germline V lookup: CDR1 GEAIGNYY, CDR2 EKD. CDR3 size: 19 residues. CDR3 region: CACDTVDPLRRKDTRQMFF. The DNA of the CDR3 is TGTGCCTGCGACACCGTGGATCCGCTTAGAAGGAAGGACACCCGACAGATGTTTTTC.

This clone was seen more than once but under ten times. This DNA's translation differs at residue 4 from TCRdb's protein, which comes from a much larger clone; a read error is likely, and the protein shown is translated from the DNA. V gene TRDV2 combines with J gene TRDJ3; 9 positions agree with TRDD3. Looked up from germline, CDR1 is GEAIGNYY and CDR2 is EKD. J lost 0 bases, V lost 6 bases, and 11 bases had no gene match. The CDR3 sequence is 19 residues long. CDR3 amino acids: CACHPVLGEGSWDTRQMFF. The CDR3 bases are TGTGCCTGTCACCCCGTACTGGGGGAGGGCTCCTGGGACACCCGACAGATGTTTTTC.

By share of the sample, this clone is large. This sample includes further DNA sequences coding for the same CDR3. The chain recombines TRDV2 with TRDJ3; 9 nucleotides align to TRDD3. The ends lost 0 bases at V and 0 bases at J; junction bases unmatched: 2. The germline gives CDR1 GEAIGNYY, CDR2 EKD. The length of the CDR3 is 18 residues. CDR3 in amino acids: CACDTVLGDSWDTRQMFF. The CDR3 DNA sequence: TGTGCCTGTGACACCGTACTGGGGGACTCCTGGGACACCCGACAGATGTTTTTC.

This clone is medium-sized within its sample. The gene calls are TRDV2 and TRDJ3; TRDD3 agrees at 11 bases. CDR3 length: 19 residues. Germline CDR1 is GEAIGNYY and CDR2 is EKD. The V and J ends lost 0 bases and 3 bases, in that order; junction bases with no gene match: 6. The CDR3 nucleotides are TGTGCCTGTGACACCGGGTGGGGGATACGCGACTGGGACACCCGACAGATGTTTTTC. Its translation: CACDTGWGIRDWDTRQMFF.

This clone appeared a few times. TCRdb's listed protein matches a much larger clone and diverges from this DNA's translation at residue 12, likely through a read error; the protein shown comes from the DNA. In DNA, the CDR3 is TGTGCCTGTGACACCTGGGGGGGATTGCGCTCCCGGGACACCCGACAGATGTTTTTC. Translation: CACDTWGGLRSRDTRQMFF. The genes are TRDV2 and TRDJ3, with 7 bases lining up with TRDD3. The CDR3 consists of 19 residues. Germline CDR1 reads GEAIGNYY; CDR2 reads EKD.

In the case of this clone: TCRdb pairs this DNA with a much larger clone's protein that differs at residue 9, likely a read error; the protein shown was translated from the DNA. V and J are TRDV2 and TRDJ3; D is uncertain. The germline CDR1 and CDR2 sequences are GEAIGNYY and EKD. The V gene lost 3 bases and the J gene lost 5 bases, with 13 bases spanning the gap. This CDR3 region has 16 residues. The CDR3 loop is CACDPLGSRDTRQMFF. The CDR3 nucleotides are TGTGCCTGTGACCCCCTAGGGTCCCGGGACACCCGACAGATGTTTTTC.

By its share, this clone is medium-sized. Other nucleotide sequences from this sample produce the same CDR3. The V gene is TRDV3, the J gene TRDJ2; TRDD3 aligns across 9 bases. Germline assignment: CDR1 TVYSNPD and CDR2 GDNSRS (reference sequence). This CDR3 is built from 12 residues. V dropped 2 bases and J dropped 5; count of bases not matched to a gene: 0. The CDR3 loop reads CAFGGYTAQLFF. The CDR3 nucleotides read TGTGCCTTTGGGGGATACACAGCACAACTCTTCTTT.

In regard to this clone: It differs at one base from a far larger clone, so likely a read error. In the same sample, other DNA sequences code for this CDR3. The chain links TRDV2 to TRDJ3, with 11 bases identical to TRDD3. This CDR3 is built from 18 residues. Per germline, CDR1 GEAIGNYY and CDR2 EKD. The CDR3 spells CACDVLGDSSWDTRQMFF. The DNA of the CDR3 is TGTGCCTGTGACGTACTGGGGGATAGCTCCTGGGACACCCGACAAATGTTTTTC.

This clone has a handful of counts. A much larger clonotype is one base distant, so this may be a read error. J is TRDJ3 and V is TRDV2, with 8 bases lining up with TRDD3. Per germline, CDR1 GEAIGNYY and CDR2 EKD. The CDR3 is made up of 20 amino acids. V was clipped by 0 bases and J by 0 bases; unmatched bases: 9. CDR3 amino acids: CACDTVPGDKSSWDTRQMFF. The CDR3 DNA reads as TGTGCCTGTGACACCGTACCGGGGGATAAAAGCTCCTGGGACACCCGACAGATGTTTTTC.

The chain links TRDV1 to TRDJ2, with TRDD3 matching over 12 bases. V lost 5 bases to trimming and J lost 4 bases; unmatched junction nucleotides: 20. The CDR3 covers 21 residues. The germline V gene encodes CDR1 TSWWSYY and CDR2 QGS. CDR3 protein: CALGLPTLSYWGILSTAQLFF. In DNA, the CDR3 is TGTGCTCTTGGGCTTCCTACGTTAAGTTACTGGGGGATACTTTCGACAGCACAACTCTTCTTT.

Comment on this clone: The protein given by TCRdb reflects a much larger clone and differs at residue 8 from this DNA's translation, likely from a read error; the protein shown is the DNA's translation. This chain links TRDV2 with TRDJ1; D is possibly TRDD3 (5 bases). The CDR3 spans 14 residues. CDR1 is GEAIGNYY, CDR2 EKD, per germline. The V end was cut by 3 bases, the J end by 3 bases, with 13 bases between. CDR3 nucleotide sequence: TGTGCCTGTGACCCGAGGGGACGGGCCGATAAACTCATCTTT. Translated, it gives CACDPRGRADKLIF.

This clone showed up just a few times. For this DNA, TCRdb reports the protein of a much larger clone, which diverges at residue 4, most likely from a read error; the protein presented here is translated directly from the DNA. The DNA of the CDR3 is TGTGCCTGTGGCACCTGGGGGATAAACTGGGACACCCGACAGATGTTTTTC. This gives the protein CACGTWGINWDTRQMFF. The chain uses TRDV2 and TRDJ3, with TRDD3 matching over 10 bases. Per the germline V gene, CDR1 is GEAIGNYY and CDR2 is EKD. The CDR3 length is 17 residues.

In this sample, this clone turned up a few times. A much larger clone differs by one base, so this may be a read error. The sample holds other DNA sequences that translate to the same CDR3. The chain recombines TRDV2 with TRDJ3, with TRDD3 matching 8 bases. Germline V gene lookup returns CDR1 GEAIGNYY and CDR2 EKD. The CDR3 is 18 amino acids. CDR3 in DNA: TGCGCCTGTGACACCGCGGGATACGCGGCCTGGGACACCCGACAGATGTTTTTC. Translation: CACDTAGYAAWDTRQMFF.

The sample holds a few counts of this clone. This DNA translates differently at residue 14 from the TCRdb protein, which is that of a much larger clone; a read error is likely, and the protein shown is the DNA's own translation. The chain links TRDV2 to TRDJ1, with D perhaps TRDD3 (5 bases). The CDR3 is 17 residues long. From germline, CDR1 is GEAIGNYY and CDR2 EKD. The CDR3 coding sequence is TGTGCCTGTGACACCGCGGAACGGGGGGCTACTACCGATGAACTCATCTTT. This encodes CACDTAERGATTDELIF.